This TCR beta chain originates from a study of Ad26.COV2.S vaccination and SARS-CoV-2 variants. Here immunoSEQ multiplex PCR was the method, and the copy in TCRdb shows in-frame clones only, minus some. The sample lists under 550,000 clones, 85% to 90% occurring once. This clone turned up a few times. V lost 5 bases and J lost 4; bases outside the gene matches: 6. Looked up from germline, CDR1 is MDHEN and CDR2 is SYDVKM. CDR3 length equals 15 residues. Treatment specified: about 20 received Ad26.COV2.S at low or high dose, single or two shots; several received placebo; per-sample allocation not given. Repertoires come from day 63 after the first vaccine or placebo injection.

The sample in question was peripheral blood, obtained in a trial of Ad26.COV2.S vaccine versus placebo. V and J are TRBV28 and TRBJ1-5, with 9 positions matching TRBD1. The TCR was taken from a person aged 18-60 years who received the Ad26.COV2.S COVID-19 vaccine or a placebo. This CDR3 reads CASSETGGKNQPQHF. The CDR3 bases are TGTGCCAGCAGTGAGACAGGGGGAAAGAATCAGCCCCAGCATTTT.